This record looks at one T cell receptor (beta chain) sequence and its context. What it binds is unknown. The data were taken from a study of T cell responses to AZD1222 COVID-19 vaccine. Findings and caveats of the study: Spike-specific TCR breadth and depth rose after two AZD1222 doses. Repertoire samples came only from after the peak T cell response.

With 5 bases clipped from V and 5 bases from J, the junction kept 14 bases outside the gene matches. The CDR3 contains 16 residues. The germline V gene encodes CDR1 SGHAT and CDR2 FQNNGV. Libraries were prepared by immunoSEQ multiplex PCR; TCRdb keeps only in-frame clonotypes and omits some of them. The profile shows approximately 140,000 clones, 80% to 95% of them singletons. Sequences were derived from peripheral blood, sampled on day 0 of MenACWY control vaccination. This sequence joins TRBV11-2 and TRBJ1-2; 7 bases are a match to TRBD1. The source of this sequence is an adult in good health. The CDR3 spells CASSPPRGQWIYGYTF. CDR3 sequence (DNA): TGTGCCAGCAGCCCCCCCCGGGGACAGTGGATATATGGCTACACCTTC.